Reported below is one TCR beta chain. The antigen is unknown. PCR involved 60 Vbeta and 13 Jbeta primers. Clones were sequenced by immunoSEQ multiplex PCR, and TCRdb holds only the in-frame ones, with some missing. This sample has about 120,000 clones, with roughly 82% found just once. The data are from a study of cytomegalovirus exposure and HLA in healthy donors. The study, taken as a whole, reports: Later analysis identified a missense DCLRE1C variant that was linked to TCR beta V- and J-gene trimming.

The V end was cut by 7 bases, the J end by 1 base, with 15 bases between. Germline V gene sequence: CDR1 SQVTM, CDR2 ANQGSEA. The length of the CDR3 is 14 residues. The TCR sequence derives from a middle-aged woman in good health and CMV-seropositive. Sequencing was carried out using PBMCs. The chain combines TRBV29-1 with TRBJ2-3; the D gene is possibly TRBD2 (5 bases). CDR3 loop: CSATELARTDTQYF. The CDR3, as DNA: TGCAGCGCCACGGAGCTAGCCCGCACAGATACGCAGTATTTT.